The clone carrying this TCR beta chain was seen repeatedly, ten times or more. Its specificity is not known. Trimming took 10 bases from V and 4 from J, leaving 11 bases between them. Germline CDR1 is ENHRY and CDR2 is SYGVKD. The CDR3 is 12 amino acids. This sample is part of a study of CD8+CD57+ T cells in acquired aplastic anemia. Whoever was chosen for sequencing had shown CD8+CD57+ cell expansion by flow cytometry. All patients were therapy-naive when blood was sampled. TCR beta VDJ combinations and CDR3 sequences were profiled from genomic DNA. Via MiXCR, TCRdb re-called the reads, giving one row per CDR3 protein. The repertoire holds 450,000 to 550,000 distinct CDR3 sequences, with roughly a third as singletons. Findings of the study overall: Patients had about 31 CD8+ CDR3 sequences in common with controls (the shared set).

The source material was sorted CD4+, CD8+, or CD8+CD57+ T cells (not recorded which) from PBMCs. The TCR comes from a human donor with aplastic anemia. The V and J genes are TRBV10-3 and TRBJ1-3; possibly TRBD1 for D (5 bases). The CDR3 coding sequence is TGTGCCACCGGGACGGGGGGAAACACCATATATTTT. It encodes CATGTGGNTIYF.